This T cell receptor beta chain comes out of a study of OX40 agonist ivuxolimab in advanced cancers. General study points: Expanded clones were, on average, more numerous among CD8+ T cells than CD4+. Some nonresponders additionally presented with little normalized T-cell clonal expansion.

CDR1 is SQVTM, CDR2 ANQGSEA, per germline. This CDR3 spans 12 amino acids. V was trimmed by 7 bases and J by 5 bases, leaving 15 bases between them. Sequencing used immunoSEQ multiplex PCR; TCRdb keeps in-frame clones, though not all of them. This table holds 55,000 to 70,000 clones, around 83% found once. Patients with autoimmune history or systemic immunosuppression were excluded. About this clone itself: The target antigen is unknown.

The material sequenced was CD4+ or CD8+ T cells sorted from blood, taken in a trial of the OX40 agonist ivuxolimab. This sequence was found in an adult with an advanced solid tumor such as melanoma, head and neck, liver or kidney cancer. V gene TRBV29-1 combines with J gene TRBJ2-7; D tentatively reads TRBD1 or TRBD2 (5 bases each). The CDR3, as DNA: TGCAGCGCCGGGACCGAGTTTGACGAGCAGTACTTC. Protein product: CSAGTEFDEQYF.